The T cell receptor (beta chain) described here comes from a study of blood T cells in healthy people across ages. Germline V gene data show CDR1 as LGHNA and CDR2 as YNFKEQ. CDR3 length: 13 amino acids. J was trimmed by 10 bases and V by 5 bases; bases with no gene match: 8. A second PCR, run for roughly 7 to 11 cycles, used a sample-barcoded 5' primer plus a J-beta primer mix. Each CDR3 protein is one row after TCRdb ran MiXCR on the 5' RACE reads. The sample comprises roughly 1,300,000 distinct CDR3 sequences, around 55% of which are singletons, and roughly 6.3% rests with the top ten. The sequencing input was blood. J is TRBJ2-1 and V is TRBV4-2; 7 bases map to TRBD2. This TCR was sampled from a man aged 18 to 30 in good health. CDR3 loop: CASSDTAGPEQFF. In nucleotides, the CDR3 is TGTGCCAGCAGCGATACAGCGGGACCCGAGCAGTTCTTC.